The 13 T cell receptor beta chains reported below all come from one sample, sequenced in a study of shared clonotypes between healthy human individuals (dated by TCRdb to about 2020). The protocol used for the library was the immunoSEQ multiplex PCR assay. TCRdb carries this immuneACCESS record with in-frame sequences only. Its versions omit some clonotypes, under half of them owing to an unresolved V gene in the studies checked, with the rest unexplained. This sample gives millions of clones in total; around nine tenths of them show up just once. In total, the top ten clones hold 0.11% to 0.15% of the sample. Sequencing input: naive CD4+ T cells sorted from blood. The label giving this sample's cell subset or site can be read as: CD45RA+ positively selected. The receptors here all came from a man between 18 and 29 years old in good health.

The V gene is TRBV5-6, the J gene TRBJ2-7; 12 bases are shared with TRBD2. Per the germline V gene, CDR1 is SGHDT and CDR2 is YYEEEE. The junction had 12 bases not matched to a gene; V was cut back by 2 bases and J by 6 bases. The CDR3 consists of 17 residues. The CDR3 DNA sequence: TGTGCCAGCAGCTTTCGGACTAGCGGGGTGGTTCCATCCGAGCAGTACTTC. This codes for CASSFRTSGVVPSEQYF.

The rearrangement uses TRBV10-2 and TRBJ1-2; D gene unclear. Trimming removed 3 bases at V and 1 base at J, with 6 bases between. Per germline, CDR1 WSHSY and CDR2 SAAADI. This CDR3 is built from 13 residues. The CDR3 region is CASSDGFNYGYTF. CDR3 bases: TGCGCCAGCAGTGACGGCTTTAACTATGGCTACACCTTC.

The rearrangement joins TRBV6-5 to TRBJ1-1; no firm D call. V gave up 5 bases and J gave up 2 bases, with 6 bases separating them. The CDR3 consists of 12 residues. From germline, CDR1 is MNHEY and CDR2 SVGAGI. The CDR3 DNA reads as TGTGCCAGCAGTCATACTAACACTGAAGCTTTCTTT. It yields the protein CASSHTNTEAFF.

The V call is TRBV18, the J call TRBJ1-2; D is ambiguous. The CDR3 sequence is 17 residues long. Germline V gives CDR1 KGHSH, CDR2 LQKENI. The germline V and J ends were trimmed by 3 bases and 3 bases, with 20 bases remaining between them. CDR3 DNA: TGTGCCAGCTCACCTGTCAAGGAGAGCGGTGGTGACTATGGCTACACCTTC. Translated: CASSPVKESGGDYGYTF.

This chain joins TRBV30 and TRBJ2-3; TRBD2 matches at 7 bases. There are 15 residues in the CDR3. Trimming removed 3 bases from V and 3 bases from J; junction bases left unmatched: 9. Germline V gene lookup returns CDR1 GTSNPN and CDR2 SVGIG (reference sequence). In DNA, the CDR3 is TGTGCCTGGAGCCCGGGGGGACGGGAGACAGATACGCAGTATTTT. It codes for CAWSPGGRETDTQYF.

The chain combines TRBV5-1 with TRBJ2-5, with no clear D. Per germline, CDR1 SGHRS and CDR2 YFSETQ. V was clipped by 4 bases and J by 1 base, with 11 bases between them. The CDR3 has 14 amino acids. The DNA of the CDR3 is TGCGCCAGCAGCCCAATGGGCCCCCAAGAGACCCAGTACTTC. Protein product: CASSPMGPQETQYF.

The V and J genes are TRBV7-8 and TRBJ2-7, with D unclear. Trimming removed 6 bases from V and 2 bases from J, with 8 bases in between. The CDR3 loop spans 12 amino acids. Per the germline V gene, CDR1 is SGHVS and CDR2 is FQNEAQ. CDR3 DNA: TGTGCCAGCAGACACGAAACCTACGAGCAGTACTTC. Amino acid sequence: CASRHETYEQYF.

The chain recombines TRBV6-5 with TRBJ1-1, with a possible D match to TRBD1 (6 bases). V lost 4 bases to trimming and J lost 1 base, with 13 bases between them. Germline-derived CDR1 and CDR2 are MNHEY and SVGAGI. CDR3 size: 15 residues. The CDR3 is CASSSAGTRNTEAFF. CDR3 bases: TGTGCCAGCAGTTCCGCCGGGACAAGGAACACTGAAGCTTTCTTT.

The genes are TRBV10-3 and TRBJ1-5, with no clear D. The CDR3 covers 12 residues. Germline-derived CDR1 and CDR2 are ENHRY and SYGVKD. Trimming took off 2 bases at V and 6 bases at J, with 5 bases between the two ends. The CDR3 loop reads CAISENGQPQHF. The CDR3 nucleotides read TGTGCCATCAGTGAGAATGGTCAGCCCCAGCATTTT.

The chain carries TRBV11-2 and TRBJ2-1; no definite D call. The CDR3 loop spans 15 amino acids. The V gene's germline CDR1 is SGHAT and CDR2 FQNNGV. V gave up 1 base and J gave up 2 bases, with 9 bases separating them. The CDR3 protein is CASSLGVATYNEQFF. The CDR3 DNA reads TGTGCCAGCAGCTTAGGGGTAGCTACCTACAATGAGCAGTTCTTC.

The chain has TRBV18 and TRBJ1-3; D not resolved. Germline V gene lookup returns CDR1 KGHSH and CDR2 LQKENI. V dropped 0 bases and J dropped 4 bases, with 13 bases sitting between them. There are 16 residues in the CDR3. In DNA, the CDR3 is TGTGCCAGCTCACCACCGGAACACCTCCTCGGAAACACCATATATTTT. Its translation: CASSPPEHLLGNTIYF. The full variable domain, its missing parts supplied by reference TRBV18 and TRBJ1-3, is NAGVMQNPRHLVRRRGQEARLRCSPMKGHSHVYWYRQLPEEGLKFMVYLQKENIIDESGMPKERFSAEFPKEGPSILRIQQVVRGDSAAYFCASSPPEHLLGNTIYFGEGSWLTVV.

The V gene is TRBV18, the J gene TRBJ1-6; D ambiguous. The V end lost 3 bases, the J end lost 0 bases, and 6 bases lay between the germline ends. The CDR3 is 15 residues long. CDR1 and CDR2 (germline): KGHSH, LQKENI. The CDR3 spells CASSPPASYNSPLHF. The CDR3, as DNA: TGTGCCAGCTCACCCCCTGCCTCCTATAATTCACCCCTCCACTTT.

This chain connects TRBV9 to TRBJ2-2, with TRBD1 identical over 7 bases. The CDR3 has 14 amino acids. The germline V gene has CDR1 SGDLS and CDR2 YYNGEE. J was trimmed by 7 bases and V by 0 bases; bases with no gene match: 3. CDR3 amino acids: CASSVDRGSGELFF. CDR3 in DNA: TGTGCCAGCAGCGTAGACAGGGGAAGCGGGGAGCTGTTTTTT.